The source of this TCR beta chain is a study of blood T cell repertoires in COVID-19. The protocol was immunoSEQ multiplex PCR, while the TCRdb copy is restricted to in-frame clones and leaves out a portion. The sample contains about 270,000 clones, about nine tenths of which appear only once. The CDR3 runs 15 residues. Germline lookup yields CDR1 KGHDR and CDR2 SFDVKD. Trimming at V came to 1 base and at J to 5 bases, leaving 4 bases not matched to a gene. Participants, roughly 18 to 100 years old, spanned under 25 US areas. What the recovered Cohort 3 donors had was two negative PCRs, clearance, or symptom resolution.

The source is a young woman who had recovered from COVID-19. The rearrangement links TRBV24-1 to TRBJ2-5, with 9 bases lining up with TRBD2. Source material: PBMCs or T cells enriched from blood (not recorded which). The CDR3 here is CATSDFTSGQETQYF. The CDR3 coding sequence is TGTGCCACCAGTGATTTTACTAGCGGGCAGGAGACCCAGTACTTC.